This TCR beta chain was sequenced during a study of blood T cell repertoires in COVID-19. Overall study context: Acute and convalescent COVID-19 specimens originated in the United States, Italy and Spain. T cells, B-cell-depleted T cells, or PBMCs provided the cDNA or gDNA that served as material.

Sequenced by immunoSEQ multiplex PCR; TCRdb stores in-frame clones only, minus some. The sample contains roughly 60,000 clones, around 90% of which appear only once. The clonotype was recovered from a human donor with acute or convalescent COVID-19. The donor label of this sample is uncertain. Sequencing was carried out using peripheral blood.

The CDR3 bases are TGTGCCAGCAGTTCCGACACGTACAATCAGCCCCAGCATTTT. It yields the protein CASSSDTYNQPQHF. This chain links TRBV28 with TRBJ1-5; D is undetermined. Germline V gene lookup returns CDR1 MDHEN and CDR2 SYDVKM. Trimming stripped 4 bases from V and 3 bases from J, with 10 bases between. There are 14 residues in the CDR3.